The 20 T cell receptor beta chains below come from one sample, sequenced in a study of blood T cells in healthy people across ages. PCR was performed a second time for roughly 7 to 12 cycles using a sample-barcoded 5' primer and a J-beta primer mix. TCRdb reprocessed the 5' RACE reads with MiXCR, giving one entry per CDR3 protein. This sample yields around 750,000 distinct CDR3 sequences, of which about 53% are seen a single time; around 40% belongs to the top ten. Sequencing used blood. These receptor sequences come from a man older than 75 in good health.

The table lists this clonotype with a few counts. The V and J genes are TRBV24-1 and TRBJ2-5, with 8 positions matching TRBD1. V lost 3 bases and J lost 0; bases outside the gene matches: 8. The CDR3 has 17 amino acids. Germline CDR1 and CDR2: KGHDR and SFDVKD. CDR3 residues: CATSDTKTGAYQETQYF. CDR3 nucleotide sequence: TGTGCCACCAGTGATACGAAGACAGGGGCGTACCAAGAGACCCAGTACTTC.

This clonotype was recorded once. J is TRBJ2-7 and V is TRBV6-5; a possible D gene is TRBD1 (6 bases). Trimming cost V 4 bases and J 2 bases, with 18 bases left between them. Germline CDR1 and CDR2: MNHEY and SVGAGI. The CDR3 has 16 residues. CDR3: CASSSFRRGPPYEQYF. The CDR3 nucleotides are TGTGCCAGCAGTTCCTTTCGCAGGGGACCCCCCTACGAGCAGTACTTC.

The chain combines TRBV2 with TRBJ2-1; 7 bases are a match to TRBD1. The DNA matches TRBJ2-7 better at its end, which makes the J call doubtful. Germline-derived CDR1 and CDR2 are SNHLY and FYNNEI. The CDR3 contains 15 residues. The chain's CDR3 is CASSDDRASYNEQYF. In nucleotides, the CDR3 is TGTGCCAGCAGCGATGACAGGGCGTCCTACAATGAGCAGTACTTC.

The rearrangement joins TRBV5-1 to TRBJ2-5, with TRBD2 as a possible D gene (6 bases). This CDR3 has 15 residues. Germline CDR1 is SGHRS and CDR2 is YFSETQ. Trimming shortened V by 1 base and J by 5 bases, and 15 bases separated the two germline ends. The CDR3, as DNA: TGCGCCAGCAGCTTGTACGGGGAAGGAGGGGAGACCCAGTACTTC. Protein: CASSLYGEGGETQYF.

A few counts support this clonotype. The CDR3 region has the DNA TGTGCCAGCTCATCCCTTAGCAATGAGCAGTTCTTC. It specifies CASSSLSNEQFF. This chain links TRBV18 with TRBJ2-1; D remains unclear. The germline gives CDR1 KGHSH, CDR2 LQKENI. CDR3 length: 12 residues. V dropped 5 bases and J dropped 6 bases, with 8 bases sitting between them.

V and J are TRBV29-1 and TRBJ1-2; D uncertain. With 7 bases removed from V and 5 bases from J, the gap between germline ends came to 11 bases. Germline lookup yields CDR1 SQVTM and CDR2 ANQGSEA. The CDR3 extends over 11 amino acids. The CDR3, as DNA: TGCAGCGCCTCAGATAGTTATGGCTACACCTTC. Residues: CSASDSYGYTF.

CDR3 sequence: CASTSIRVDVWSYNEQFF. The CDR3 region has the DNA TGTGCCAGCACCTCGATCAGGGTAGACGTTTGGTCCTACAATGAGCAGTTCTTC. The chain combines TRBV7-8 with TRBJ2-1; D might be TRBD1 (5 bases). This CDR3 region has 18 residues. Germline-derived CDR1 and CDR2 are SGHVS and FQNEAQ. The ends were cut back, 7 bases at V and 1 base at J, with 23 bases in the middle.

This chain connects TRBV29-1 to TRBJ2-1, with 12 bases that match TRBD2. The CDR3 spans 12 residues. Germline-derived CDR1 and CDR2 are SQVTM and ANQGSEA. CDR3 in amino acids: CRGLAGANEQFF. CDR3 sequence (DNA): TGCAGGGGACTAGCGGGCGCCAATGAGCAGTTCTTC.

The chain employs TRBV6-2 or TRBV6-3 and TRBJ1-5; 8 positions agree with TRBD1. The junction had 9 bases not matched to a gene; V was cut back by 4 bases and J by 4 bases. This CDR3 region has 16 residues. From germline, CDR1 is MNHEY and CDR2 SVGEGT. The CDR3 is CASSLGTGSRNQPQHF. CDR3 in DNA: TGTGCCAGCAGTTTGGGGACAGGCTCCCGGAATCAGCCCCAGCATTTT.

The rearrangement joins TRBV2 to TRBJ2-1, with D possibly being TRBD1 (7 bases). Per germline, CDR1 SNHLY and CDR2 FYNNEI. The CDR3 consists of 16 residues. Trimming removed 1 base from V and 7 bases from J, with 17 bases in between. The CDR3 reads CASSEGRGQKVNEQFF. The CDR3 DNA reads TGTGCCAGCAGTGAAGGGCGGGGACAGAAGGTAAATGAGCAGTTCTTC.

The chain employs TRBV29-1 and TRBJ2-1; D perhaps matches TRBD2 (5 bases). The end of the DNA is better explained by TRBJ2-7, so the J call may be wrong. Germline V CDR1 and CDR2: SQVTM, ANQGSEA. The length of the CDR3 is 12 residues. This chain's CDR3 is CSARGPRYEQYF. The CDR3 DNA is TGCAGCGCTCGAGGGCCCCGATACGAGCAGTACTTC.

There are a few counts of this clonotype. A junction end diverges from the germline sequence, so it may reflect a read error. The J gene is TRBJ1-3, the V gene TRBV5-1; no clear D. The CDR3 is made up of 13 amino acids. The germline V gene has CDR1 SGHRS and CDR2 YFSETQ. The CDR3 is CASSLDPGNTIYF. As DNA, the CDR3 is TGTGCCAGCAGCTTAGATCCTGGAAACACCATATATTTT. The full variable domain, with the rest looked up from reference TRBV5-1 and TRBJ1-3, is KAGVTQTPRYLIKTRGQQVTLSCSPISGHRSVSWYQQTPGQGLQFLFEYFSETQRNKGNFPGRFSGRQFSNSRSEMNVSTLELGDSALYLCASSLDPGNTIYFGEGSWLTVV.

This sequence joins TRBV15 and TRBJ2-1; either TRBD1 or TRBD2 may fit D (5 bases each). Trimming took 1 base from V and 7 from J, leaving 14 bases between them. Germline-derived CDR1 and CDR2 are LNHNV and YYDKDF (reference sequence). The CDR3 is made up of 15 amino acids. Here the CDR3 reads CATSRGGGPHNEQFF. CDR3 DNA sequence: TGTGCCACCAGCAGAGGGGGCGGGCCCCATAATGAGCAGTTCTTC.

In its sample, this clonotype was seen a few times. This chain uses TRBV20-1 with TRBJ2-7; TRBD1 is a possible D gene (6 bases). Germline CDR1 reads DFQATT; CDR2 reads SNEGSKA (reference sequence). The V end was cut by 5 bases, the J end by 3 bases, with 14 bases between. The CDR3 sequence is 13 residues long. CDR3 nucleotides: TGCAGTGCTCCGCATGGACAGATCTACGAGCAGTACTTC. As protein: CSAPHGQIYEQYF.

The chain uses TRBV29-1 and TRBJ2-3, with unresolved D. The CDR3 totals 12 residues. Germline V gives CDR1 SQVTM, CDR2 ANQGSEA. V lost 5 bases to trimming and J lost 4 bases, with 10 bases between them. Here the CDR3 DNA reads TGCAGCGTTACCCCTCCGGCAGATACGCAGTATTTT. Its translation: CSVTPPADTQYF.

The rearrangement uses TRBV14 and TRBJ2-5; the D is unclear. Germline-derived CDR1 and CDR2 are SGHDN and FVKESK. The V and J ends lost 1 base and 2 bases respectively, with 8 bases between them. The CDR3 has 14 amino acids. CDR3 coding DNA: TGTGCCAGCAGCCAAGTGACGGGTCAAGAGACCCAGTACTTC. Amino acids: CASSQVTGQETQYF.

This chain links TRBV12-3 or TRBV12-4 with TRBJ1-6; TRBD1 agrees at 7 bases. The CDR3 is 13 residues long. J lost 9 bases, V lost 6 bases, and 5 bases had no gene match. CDR3 coding DNA: TGTGCCAGCAGCCGACAGGGTGGTTCACCCCTCCACTTT. Translation: CASSRQGGSPLHF.

This clonotype was seen a handful of times. The chain combines TRBV5-1 with TRBJ2-5; the D is unclear. The ends were cut back, 0 bases at V and 2 bases at J, with 8 bases in the middle. This CDR3 is built from 14 residues. CDR1 SGHRS and CDR2 YFSETQ come from the germline V gene. CDR3 sequence: CASSLGLQQETQYF. DNA for the CDR3: TGCGCCAGCAGCTTGGGGCTTCAACAAGAGACCCAGTACTTC. Variable domain in full (rest from reference TRBV5-1 and TRBJ2-5): KAGVTQTPRYLIKTRGQQVTLSCSPISGHRSVSWYQQTPGQGLQFLFEYFSETQRNKGNFPGRFSGRQFSNSRSEMNVSTLELGDSALYLCASSLGLQQETQYFGPGTRLLVL.

V gene TRBV10-3 combines with J gene TRBJ2-1, with TRBD2 matching over 13 bases. Germline CDR1 and CDR2: ENHRY and SYGVKD. Trimming cost V 3 bases and J 8 bases; bases outside gene matches: 4. The CDR3 covers 15 residues. The CDR3 loop reads CAISEGLAGVDEQFF. CDR3 coding DNA: TGTGCCATCAGTGAAGGACTAGCGGGAGTGGATGAGCAGTTCTTC.

The chain combines TRBV20-1 with TRBJ2-7; TRBD1 matches at 7 bases. The CDR3 covers 13 residues. V shed 6 bases and J 4 bases; nucleotides not matched to a gene: 9. Looked up from germline, CDR1 is DFQATT and CDR2 is SNEGSKA (reference sequence). CDR3 region: CSAGTATGYEQYF. The CDR3 DNA reads as TGCAGTGCCGGGACAGCGACTGGGTACGAGCAGTACTTC.